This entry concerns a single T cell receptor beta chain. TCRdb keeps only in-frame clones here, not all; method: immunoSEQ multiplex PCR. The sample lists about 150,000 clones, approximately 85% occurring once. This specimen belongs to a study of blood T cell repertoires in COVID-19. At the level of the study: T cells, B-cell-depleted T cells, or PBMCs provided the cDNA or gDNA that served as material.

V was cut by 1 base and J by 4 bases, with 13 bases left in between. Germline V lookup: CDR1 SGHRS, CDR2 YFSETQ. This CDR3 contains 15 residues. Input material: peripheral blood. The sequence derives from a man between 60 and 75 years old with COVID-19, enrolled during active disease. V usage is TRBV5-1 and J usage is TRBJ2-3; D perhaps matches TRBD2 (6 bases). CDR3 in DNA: TGCGCCAGCAGCTTGTCTTCGGGGGTACCAGATACGCAGTATTTT. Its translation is CASSLSSGVPDTQYF.